The entry below gives a single T cell receptor (beta chain) sequence along with its context. Its recognized antigen is unknown. Base quality data are lacking; no much larger clone is found one base away. This sample is part of a study of T cell responses to AZD1222 COVID-19 vaccine (dated by TCRdb to the early 2020s). About the investigation overall: A total of under 250 trial participants underwent TCR sequencing, of whom 200 to 220 had received two doses of AZD1222 and some 25 had received two doses of the MenACWY control vaccine. Trial participants were enrolled by age into 18-55, 56-69 and 70-plus year subgroups, with around 150, 28 and 57 TCR-sequenced participants respectively. The research as a whole found: Vaccine-associated CD4 TCRs spanned the whole spike protein, with dominant responses in regions 160-218 and 743-854. Because no day 14 peak-response samples were available, repertoires were characterized only after the peak T cell response. The 56-69-year group was small, and its depth increase did not reach significance, likely because of low power. Reportedly, close to half of the unique spike-specific TCRs recognized epitopes lying outside the regions that are mutated in the B.1.351 and B.1.1.7 variants. Conclusions about previously exposed vaccinees are limited because only 6 or 7 AZD1222 recipients were SARS-CoV-2 seropositive at baseline. After two AZD1222 doses, both the breadth and the depth of spike-specific TCRs were significantly higher than at day 0 and than in MenACWY recipients. Participants were mostly white British, with more females than males. The authors suggested clonal diversity may have been underestimated.

The sample's time point, from its label and the paper: about 28 days (+/-7) after the second vaccine dose. AZD1222 recipients with second doses at about 4 weeks or about 12 weeks were pooled, because spike-specific TCR depth and breadth did not differ between schedules. Samples from vaccinated people were obtained from the UK trials COV001 and COV002, which included a single-blind randomized controlled phase 2/3 trial of AZD1222 (ChAdOx1 nCoV-19) in healthy adults. Trial participant PBMC samples were collected at day 0 and day 28 after the second dose for TCRbeta chain sequencing. For this chain, trimming is 4 bases at the V end and 4 bases at the J end, and the number of junction bases without a gene match is 15. From the cysteine through the valine, the CDR3 covers 17 amino acids. This entry keeps only the CDR3 DNA: 51 bases, framed from base 1. Reading the germline V gene gives CDR1 LGHNT and CDR2 FRNRAP.

The CDR3 regions of human TCRbeta chains were analyzed by immunosequencing. Under the source paper's analysis protocol: Repertoire TCRs were checked for matches against a reference library of SARS-CoV-2-specific TCRs that had been generated using the MIRA antigen-specificity platform. Breadth was defined as the fraction of unique TCRs that were SARS-CoV-2-associated. Depth was defined as the fraction of total T cells that were SARS-CoV-2-associated. Using the MIRA data, every spike-specific TCR was mapped to the spike region that the TCR reacted to and assigned to either a CD4 or a CD8 class. Log10-transformed breadth and depth values were compared by one-way ANOVA with Sidak's multiple comparisons tests. TCRdb obtained this table from immuneACCESS and retained in-frame rearrangements with V and J assigned. These tables miss some clones; where compared with another copy, unresolved V genes account for less than half of the shortfall, and the remainder is unexplained. That table furnishes V, J and clone size, whereas the DNA furnished D and trimming. The table for this sample lists tens of thousands of clones; roughly 89% of them were counted only once. The top ten clones comprise roughly 5% of the sample.

The sequence joins TRBV12-5 to TRBJ2-7, with TRBD2 matching 8 junction bases. Sequencing used peripheral blood, obtained 28 days after the second AZD1222 dose. This clonotype was obtained from an adult who received the AZD1222 COVID-19 vaccine. The sequenced DNA: TGTGCTAGTGGTTCCGCCCAGTATCCGGGGGGGGAATACGAGCAGTACGTC. It specifies CASGSAQYPGGEYEQYV.